This T cell receptor beta chain was retrieved from a study of T-cell memory formation after mild COVID-19. Across the whole study: The study found TCR clusters largely donor specific.

The V gene end was trimmed by 4 bases and the J gene end by 8 bases; junction bases not matched to a gene: 13. Germline CDR1 SGHRS, CDR2 YFSETQ. This CDR3 has 17 residues. TCRdb analysed the 5' RACE reads with MiXCR anew, one entry per CDR3 protein. This sample has 250,000 to 300,000 distinct CDR3 sequences; 16% occur once, and the top ten carry 20% to 25%. The TCR comes from a man between 18 and 35 years old who had mild COVID-19 (a few samples of this study predate the infection). Cell type and time point are not known. The sample comprised PBMCs or a T cell subset sorted from them (not recorded which). V gene TRBV5-1 combines with J gene TRBJ2-1, with TRBD1 matching 12 bases. The CDR3 loop is CASSPRLGTGGNDEQFF. CDR3 DNA: TGCGCCAGCAGCCCACGGCTGGGGACAGGGGGCAACGATGAGCAGTTCTTC.